This note documents a single T cell receptor beta chain sequence. The target antigen is unknown. This table comes from immunoSEQ multiplex PCR, and its TCRdb copy is limited to in-frame clones, with some not included. Of fewer than 80,000 clones in the sample, over 55% were seen once. Each patient relapsed following autologous stem cell transplantation, and prior brentuximab vedotin exposure differed. The J segment lost 6 bases and the V segment lost 1 base, leaving 11 bases of the junction unmatched. Germline values: CDR1 LNHNV, CDR2 YYDKDF (reference sequence). The CDR3 sequence is 16 residues long. This record belongs to a study of PD-1 blockade in classical Hodgkin lymphoma. At the level of the study: It was nivolumab at 3 mg/kg, given intravenously every 2 weeks, that patients received.

Study-level results: The diversity seen at baseline in complete responders resembled that of newly diagnosed patients. Relapsed/refractory patients reportedly had the lowest baseline TCR diversity, below newly diagnosed patients, who were below healthy donors. Anyone who began nivolumab under 1 year after ASCT was excluded.

The source of this sequence is a human donor with classical Hodgkin lymphoma. Sample: peripheral blood mononuclear cells (PBMCs), taken before the second cycle of nivolumab. The V and J genes are TRBV15 and TRBJ2-7; 8 bases are a match to TRBD1. The CDR3, as DNA: TGTGCCACCAGCAGAGCTTCTCCCGGGACAGGAGGCGAGCAGTACTTC. Its translation: CATSRASPGTGGEQYF. Full variable domain (rest looked up from reference TRBV15 and TRBJ2-7): DAMVIQNPRYQVTQFGKPVTLSCSQTLNHNVMYWYQQKSSQAPKLLFHYYDKDFNNEADTPDNFQSRRPNTSFCFLDIRSPGLGDTAMYLCATSRASPGTGGEQYFGPGTRLTVT.